This T cell receptor (beta chain) was sequenced during a study of shared clonotypes between healthy human individuals. General study findings and limits: Between four donors, naive CD4 clonotypes were shared at a level of about 5%.

As to this clone: What it binds is unknown.

Sequencing used immunoSEQ multiplex PCR; TCRdb keeps in-frame clones, though not all of them. This table has 2 million to 2.5 million clones, 95% appearing once. The V and J ends lost 0 bases and 5 bases respectively, with 11 bases between them. Germline values: CDR1 MDHEN, CDR2 SYDVKM. This CDR3 contains 16 residues. This TCR was recovered from a man younger than 35 in good health. The sample consisted of naive CD4+ T cells sorted from blood. Documented subset: CD45RA+ positively selected. This chain connects TRBV28 to TRBJ1-6; possible D gene TRBD1, 6 bases. The CDR3 loop reads CASSLWEGGDNSPLHF. DNA for the CDR3: TGTGCCAGCAGTTTATGGGAGGGGGGGGATAATTCACCCCTCCACTTT.